These 16 T cell receptor beta chains came from one sample sequenced in a study of T cell changes during pregnancy in multiple sclerosis. Only in-frame clones appear in the TCRdb table, and some are missing; sequencing was by immunoSEQ multiplex PCR. This sample has 30,000 to 40,000 clones, with around 91% found just once. The specimen was CD8+ T cells from peripheral blood mononuclear cells, collected in the second trimester of pregnancy. All receptors come from a female donor with multiple sclerosis, enrolled in a pregnancy study.

The gene calls are TRBV7-2 and TRBJ1-2; no clear D gene. This CDR3 region has 16 residues. The germline gives CDR1 SGHTA, CDR2 FQGNSA. V gave up 5 bases and J gave up 0 bases, with 16 bases separating them. The CDR3 is CASSPTPISPNYGYTF. As DNA, the CDR3 is TGTGCCAGCAGCCCGACACCTATCTCTCCTAACTATGGCTACACCTTC.

This clone was recorded once. The gene calls are TRBV2 and TRBJ2-7; 12 nucleotides match TRBD2. CDR3 size: 18 residues. J gave up 0 bases and V 6 bases, and 12 bases lay outside the gene matches. CDR1 is SNHLY, CDR2 FYNNEI, per germline. CDR3 sequence reads: CASRNPTSGSPSSYEQYF. The CDR3, as DNA: TGTGCCAGCAGGAATCCGACTAGCGGGAGTCCTTCCTCCTACGAGCAGTACTTC.

This chain uses TRBV19 with TRBJ1-4; 9 bases are shared with TRBD1. CDR1 and CDR2 (germline): LNHDA, SQIVND (reference sequence). The CDR3 is made up of 15 amino acids. Unmatched junction bases numbered 10, after V lost 6 bases and J lost 8 bases. CDR3 sequence reads: CASSPGQGLSEKLFF. In DNA form, the CDR3 reads TGTGCCAGTAGCCCGGGACAGGGCTTGAGCGAAAAACTGTTTTTT.

V and J are TRBV29-1 and TRBJ1-1; 7 nucleotides align to TRBD1. The CDR3 is 11 residues long. The ends lost 6 bases at V and 6 bases at J; junction bases unmatched: 4. Germline CDR1 reads SQVTM; CDR2 reads ANQGSEA. The DNA for the CDR3 is TGCAGCGTAGTCGACAGGGCTGAAGCTTTCTTT. Amino acid sequence: CSVVDRAEAFF.

This clone was found once. The rearrangement uses TRBV4-3 and TRBJ2-3, with 7 bases that match TRBD2. J gave up 6 bases and V 5 bases, and 11 bases lay outside the gene matches. Germline V CDR1 and CDR2: LGHNA, YSLEER. The CDR3 extends over 15 amino acids. The CDR3 loop is CASSGATSLWDTQYF. In nucleotides, the CDR3 is TGCGCCAGCAGCGGGGCGACTAGCCTGTGGGATACGCAGTATTTT.

This chain links TRBV27 with TRBJ1-1, with D possibly TRBD1 on 5 matching bases. CDR3 length equals 14 residues. The V gene lost 1 base and the J gene lost 6 bases, with 12 bases spanning the gap. Germline V gene lookup returns CDR1 MNHEY and CDR2 SMNVEV (reference sequence). The CDR3 loop is CASSLFWGGAEAFF. In nucleotides, the CDR3 is TGTGCCAGCAGTTTATTTTGGGGGGGGGCTGAAGCTTTCTTT.

The V call is TRBV27, the J call TRBJ1-1; 8 bases line up with TRBD1. V trimming: 2 bases; J trimming: 6 bases; junction bases outside the gene matches: 2. CDR3 length equals 13 residues. CDR1 and CDR2 (germline): MNHEY, SMNVEV (reference sequence). The CDR3 nucleotides read TGTGCCAGCAGTTTAGGGACAGGTCCTGAAGCTTTCTTT. Its translation: CASSLGTGPEAFF.

The chain combines TRBV6-4 with TRBJ2-3; D remains ambiguous. Trimming took 4 bases from V and 2 from J, leaving 10 bases between them. The V gene's germline CDR1 is MRHNA and CDR2 SNTAGT. The CDR3 loop spans 14 amino acids. The CDR3 DNA reads TGTGCCAGCAGTGGAGGCCGAGACACAGATACGCAGTATTTT. Its translation is CASSGGRDTDTQYF.

The chain couples TRBV7-9 to TRBJ2-5, with 10 bases that match TRBD1. There are 15 residues in the CDR3. V lost 4 bases and J lost 2; bases outside the gene matches: 4. The germline CDR1 and CDR2 sequences are SEHNR and FQNEAQ (reference sequence). CDR3: CASSSADRGQETQYF. DNA of the CDR3: TGTGCCAGCAGCTCGGCGGACAGGGGGCAAGAGACCCAGTACTTC.

The chain has TRBV4-3 and TRBJ2-1, with a tentative D call TRBD2 (5 bases). The V and J ends lost 1 base and 6 bases respectively, with 16 bases between them. The CDR3 contains 16 residues. CDR1 LGHNA and CDR2 YSLEER come from the germline V gene. The CDR3 nucleotides are TGCGCCAGCAGCCAAGCGAACGGGATCACAACCAATGAGCAGTTCTTC. Amino acids: CASSQANGITTNEQFF.

This clone was counted a single time. The chain joins TRBV19 to TRBJ2-5; 7 nucleotides line up with TRBD1. Per germline, CDR1 LNHDA and CDR2 SQIVND (reference sequence). V dropped 4 bases and J dropped 2; count of bases not matched to a gene: 4. The CDR3 extends over 14 amino acids. CDR3: CASSKGQVQETQYF. The DNA for the CDR3 is TGTGCCAGTAGTAAAGGACAGGTTCAAGAGACCCAGTACTTC.

This clone came up once. The genes are TRBV19 and TRBJ1-5; 8 bases fit TRBD1. The CDR3 totals 16 residues. V shed 4 bases and J 2 bases; nucleotides not matched to a gene: 7. Germline CDR1 reads LNHDA; CDR2 reads SQIVND (reference sequence). The CDR3 region is CASSTLPGQGNQPQHF. CDR3 sequence (DNA): TGTGCCAGTAGTACCTTACCGGGACAGGGCAATCAGCCCCAGCATTTT. Full variable domain (outside the CDR3, taken from reference TRBV19 and TRBJ1-5): DGGITQSPKYLFRKEGQNVTLSCEQNLNHDAMYWYRQDPGQGLRLIYYSQIVNDFQKGDIAEGYSVSREKKESFPLTVTSAQKNPTAFYLCASSTLPGQGNQPQHFGDGTRLSIL.

The chain is built from TRBV19 and TRBJ1-2; a possible D gene is TRBD1 (5 bases). V dropped 3 bases and J dropped 6 bases, with 17 bases sitting between them. Germline CDR1 reads LNHDA; CDR2 reads SQIVND (reference sequence). The CDR3 sequence is 15 residues long. The CDR3 DNA is TGTGCCAGTAGTATTACCGGGACGGGACTGAATGGCTACACCTTC. Residues: CASSITGTGLNGYTF.

The chain employs TRBV18 and TRBJ2-3; 9 nucleotides line up with TRBD2. The germline V gene encodes CDR1 KGHSH and CDR2 LQKENI. The CDR3 length is 14 residues. Unmatched junction bases numbered 5, after V lost 4 bases and J lost 6 bases. The CDR3 reads CASSRLAETDTQYF. Written as DNA, the CDR3 is TGTGCCAGCTCACGACTAGCGGAAACGGATACGCAGTATTTT. Complete variable domain (other parts from reference TRBV18 and TRBJ2-3): NAGVMQNPRHLVRRRGQEARLRCSPMKGHSHVYWYRQLPEEGLKFMVYLQKENIIDESGMPKERFSAEFPKEGPSILRIQQVVRGDSAAYFCASSRLAETDTQYFGPGTRLTVL.

This clone was recorded only once. This chain uses TRBV27 with TRBJ2-7; 11 bases align to TRBD2. CDR1 is MNHEY, CDR2 SMNVEV, per germline (reference sequence). The CDR3 runs to 15 residues. The V segment lost 5 bases and the J segment 0 bases; nucleotides outside the gene matches: 3. In DNA form, the CDR3 reads TGTGCCAGCAGTGTAACTAGCGGGAGCTCCTACGAGCAGTACTTC. As protein: CASSVTSGSSYEQYF.

The chain combines TRBV7-9 with TRBJ2-1, with D hard to call. The germline CDR1 and CDR2 sequences are SEHNR and FQNEAQ (reference sequence). Trimming left V 3 bases short and J 4 bases short, with 7 bases between. The CDR3 covers 13 residues. CDR3 nucleotide sequence: TGTGCCAGCAGCTTCACAGAGTACAATGAGCAGTTCTTC. Its protein product is CASSFTEYNEQFF.